One and the same sample provided the 26 T cell receptor beta chains below, sequenced in a study of control samples from healthy donors and cancer patients. Repertoires were generated with immunoSEQ multiplex PCR, while TCRdb's copy carries only in-frame clones and drops some. The table shows 160,000 or so clones, with over 95% occurring only once. Sequenced sample: blood. These receptors all stem from a young woman in good health.

The chain recombines TRBV6-5 with TRBJ1-5; 8 nucleotides agree with TRBD1. CDR3 length: 15 residues. Germline V gene sequence: CDR1 MNHEY, CDR2 SVGAGI. Trimming removed 6 bases from V and 8 bases from J; junction bases left unmatched: 12. The DNA for the CDR3 is TGTGCCAGCAGCACTGGACAGGGAGGAGGCGAGCCCCAGCATTTT. This sequence encodes CASSTGQGGGEPQHF.

This chain uses TRBV19 with TRBJ1-1; the D gene is possibly TRBD1 (6 bases). V was pared by 5 bases and J by 1 base, with 11 bases between. CDR3 length: 14 amino acids. From germline, CDR1 is LNHDA and CDR2 SQIVND (reference sequence). Here the CDR3 reads CASSARGQNTEAFF. CDR3 nucleotide sequence: TGTGCCAGTAGTGCTCGGGGACAGAACACTGAAGCTTTCTTT.

The chain combines TRBV7-9 with TRBJ1-1; 7 nucleotides align to TRBD1. The germline V gene has CDR1 SEHNR and CDR2 FQNEAQ (reference sequence). J lost 5 bases, V lost 6 bases, and 3 bases had no gene match. The CDR3 runs 12 residues. The DNA of the CDR3 is TGTGCCAGCAGGAAACAGGGGACTGAAGCTTTCTTT. Translating it yields CASRKQGTEAFF.

CDR3 sequence reads: CASSVFSRSEDQPQHF. As DNA, the CDR3 is TGTGCCAGCAGTGTGTTTTCTCGGTCGGAGGATCAGCCCCAGCATTTT. The chain carries TRBV6-1 and TRBJ1-5; D is uncertain. Between the trimmed V and J ends, which lost 4 bases and 5 bases, there was a span of 18 bases. The V gene's germline CDR1 is MNHNS and CDR2 SASEGT. The CDR3 is made up of 16 amino acids.

V gene TRBV28 combines with J gene TRBJ1-1; 7 bases map to TRBD1. The germline V gene encodes CDR1 MDHEN and CDR2 SYDVKM. Trimming at V came to 4 bases and at J to 3 bases, leaving 14 bases not matched to a gene. The CDR3 length is 17 residues. CDR3 sequence reads: CASSSRTGPGRDTEAFF. The DNA for the CDR3 is TGTGCCAGCAGTTCCCGGACAGGCCCCGGAAGGGACACTGAAGCTTTCTTT.

The chain links TRBV9 to TRBJ1-1; 9 bases are shared with TRBD1. Looked up from germline, CDR1 is SGDLS and CDR2 is YYNGEE. The junction had 2 bases not matched to a gene; V was cut back by 3 bases and J by 5 bases. The CDR3 runs to 13 residues. CDR3 residues: CASSGGQGTEAFF. The CDR3 coding sequence is TGTGCCAGCAGCGGCGGACAGGGGACTGAAGCTTTCTTT.

The CDR3 DNA reads as TGTGCCAGCAGTTTACAGCACACAGATACGCAGTATTTT. It specifies CASSLQHTDTQYF. V usage is TRBV6-5 and J usage is TRBJ2-3, with D unclear. The germline V gene encodes CDR1 MNHEY and CDR2 SVGAGI. Trimming removed 4 bases at V and 2 bases at J, with 7 bases between. The CDR3 has 13 amino acids.

The rearrangement joins TRBV5-1 to TRBJ2-7, with D unclear. V lost 2 bases to trimming and J lost 5 bases, with 17 bases between them. CDR1 is SGHRS, CDR2 YFSETQ, per germline. This CDR3 has 15 amino acids. In nucleotides, the CDR3 is TGCGCCAGCAGCTTCTATTACCAAAACGCCGACGAGCAGTACTTC. Its translation: CASSFYYQNADEQYF.

This chain joins TRBV28 and TRBJ2-7; 12 positions agree with TRBD2. There are 21 residues in the CDR3. Germline CDR1 is MDHEN and CDR2 is SYDVKM. V shed 1 base and J 6 bases; nucleotides not matched to a gene: 22. CDR3 in DNA: TGTGCCAGCAGTTTATTTAGTTGGGGGACTAGCGGGTCTCCTGGGGGCCTCGAGCAGTACTTC. It yields the protein CASSLFSWGTSGSPGGLEQYF. The full variable domain, rest sourced from reference TRBV28 and TRBJ2-7, is DVKVTQSSRYLVKRTGEKVFLECVQDMDHENMFWYRQDPGLGLRLIYFSYDVKMKEKGDIPEGYSVSREKKERFSLILESASTNQTSMYLCASSLFSWGTSGSPGGLEQYFGPGTRLTVT.

This clone was recorded only once. This rearrangement joins TRBV25-1 to TRBJ1-2, with 9 bases that match TRBD1. From germline, CDR1 is MGHDK and CDR2 SYGVNS. The CDR3 consists of 16 residues. After removal of 4 bases from V and 8 bases from J, the junction contained 14 bases not matched to a gene. Here the CDR3 reads CASSGGGTGGAGGYTF. The CDR3 coding sequence is TGTGCCAGCAGTGGGGGGGGCACAGGGGGCGCTGGCGGCTACACCTTC.

V usage is TRBV4-1 and J usage is TRBJ2-3, with D perhaps matching TRBD1 or TRBD2 (5 bases each). The germline CDR1 and CDR2 sequences are MGHRA and YSYEKL. This CDR3 comprises 16 residues. Trimming cost V 0 bases and J 3 bases, with 13 bases left between them. CDR3 in DNA: TGCGCCAGCAGCCAAGACCAGAGGGGATTAACAGATACGCAGTATTTT. Translating it yields CASSQDQRGLTDTQYF.

The rearrangement links TRBV25-1 to TRBJ2-3, with 7 bases aligning to TRBD1. Trimming cost V 4 bases and J 0 bases; bases outside gene matches: 7. Per the germline V gene, CDR1 is MGHDK and CDR2 is SYGVNS. This CDR3 contains 16 residues. This chain's CDR3 is CASSARDSSSTDTQYF. The DNA of the CDR3 is TGTGCCAGCAGTGCCCGGGACAGTTCTAGCACAGATACGCAGTATTTT.

The J gene is TRBJ2-3, the V gene TRBV18; D is undetermined. Germline V gene sequence: CDR1 KGHSH, CDR2 LQKENI. This CDR3 is 17 amino acids long. The V end lost 3 bases, the J end lost 1 base, and 17 bases lay between the germline ends. DNA for the CDR3: TGTGCCAGCTCACCCTCATTCGGACGCGCCCGCACAGATACGCAGTATTTT. Its translation is CASSPSFGRARTDTQYF.

This sequence joins TRBV2 and TRBJ1-1; D may be TRBD1 (5 bases). Trimming removed 6 bases at V and 0 bases at J, with 8 bases between. Germline V gene data show CDR1 as SNHLY and CDR2 as FYNNEI. The CDR3 runs 13 residues. CDR3 DNA: TGTGCCAGCAGGACAGAGATGAACACTGAAGCTTTCTTT. This sequence encodes CASRTEMNTEAFF. Combining the CDR3 with reference TRBV2 and TRBJ1-1 gives the whole variable domain EPEVTQTPSHQVTQMGQEVILRCVPISNHLYFYWYRQILGQKVEFLVSFYNNEISEKSEIFDDQFSVERPDGSNFTLKIRSTKLEDSAMYFCASRTEMNTEAFFGQGTRLTVV.

V gene TRBV7-8 combines with J gene TRBJ2-1, with TRBD2 identical over 15 bases. After removal of 4 bases from V and 7 bases from J, the junction contained 5 bases not matched to a gene. This CDR3 comprises 16 residues. The germline V gene has CDR1 SGHVS and CDR2 FQNEAQ. CDR3 in DNA: TGTGCCAGCAGCTCCCCCGGGACTAGCGGGAGGAATGAGCAGTTCTTC. It specifies CASSSPGTSGRNEQFF.

The CDR3 DNA is TGTGCCAGTCGTCGGACAGGAGGGGCCTACAATGAGCAGTTCTTC. Protein: CASRRTGGAYNEQFF. V gene TRBV27 combines with J gene TRBJ2-1; TRBD1 is a possible D gene (7 bases). V lost 9 bases, J lost 2 bases, and 17 bases lay in between. Germline V gene lookup returns CDR1 MNHEY and CDR2 SMNVEV (reference sequence). The CDR3 spans 15 residues.

This chain links TRBV13 with TRBJ1-1; a weak D match, TRBD1 (6 bases). The V end was cut by 5 bases, the J end by 0 bases, with 10 bases between. Looked up from germline, CDR1 is PRHDT and CDR2 is FYEKMQ (reference sequence). This CDR3 is built from 14 residues. CDR3 sequence: CASSVRTVNTEAFF. CDR3 in DNA: TGTGCCAGCAGCGTACGGACAGTGAACACTGAAGCTTTCTTT.

The genes are TRBV3-1 (or the pseudogene TRBV3-2) and TRBJ1-2; D uncertain. In germline, CDR1 is LGHDT, CDR2 YNNKEL (reference sequence). V lost 2 bases and J 6 bases, leaving 13 bases between the germline ends. The CDR3 runs to 14 residues. The CDR3 DNA reads as TGTGCCAGCAGCCAATGGCCGGGCACGGATGGCTACACCTTC. It is translated as CASSQWPGTDGYTF.

This chain links TRBV4-1 with TRBJ2-2; 12 nucleotides agree with TRBD2. J was trimmed by 0 bases and V by 5 bases; bases with no gene match: 7. The CDR3 runs 18 residues. Germline-derived CDR1 and CDR2 are MGHRA and YSYEKL. CDR3 nucleotides: TGCGCCAGCAGCGCAACGACTAGCGGGGGCCCGAACACCGGGGAGCTGTTTTTT. This translates into CASSATTSGGPNTGELFF.

Worth noting for this clone: Other DNA sequences in this specimen translate into the identical CDR3. The rearrangement uses TRBV5-5 and TRBJ1-2; D remains ambiguous. V lost 0 bases and J 2 bases, leaving 5 bases between the germline ends. This CDR3 has 13 amino acids. Germline loops: CDR1 SGHKS, CDR2 YYEKEE (reference sequence). CDR3 amino acids: CASSLGGNYGYTF. The CDR3 nucleotides read TGTGCCAGCAGCTTGGGAGGGAACTATGGCTACACCTTC.

The V gene is TRBV28, the J gene TRBJ2-3; TRBD2 matches 7 bases. The germline gives CDR1 MDHEN, CDR2 SYDVKM. Unmatched junction bases numbered 12, after V lost 2 bases and J lost 4 bases. The CDR3 consists of 17 residues. The DNA for the CDR3 is TGTGCCAGCAGTTTAGGTCTAGCGGATTCGCTAGCAGATACGCAGTATTTT. The encoded protein is CASSLGLADSLADTQYF.

V and J are TRBV11-3 and TRBJ2-1; D might be TRBD1 (6 bases). The CDR3 sequence is 14 residues long. Looked up from germline, CDR1 is SGHNT and CDR2 is YENEEA. V lost 3 bases, J lost 8 bases, and 14 bases lay in between. The CDR3 nucleotides are TGTGCCAGCAGCTTTCGGGCAGGGGTCCATGAGCAGTTCTTC. It encodes CASSFRAGVHEQFF.

J is TRBJ2-3 and V is TRBV12-3 or TRBV12-4; the D gene is possibly TRBD2 (5 bases). V gave up 3 bases and J gave up 2 bases, with 6 bases separating them. This CDR3 is built from 13 residues. The CDR3 here is CASSFDYTDTQYF. DNA for the CDR3: TGTGCCAGCAGTTTTGACTACACAGATACGCAGTATTTT.

This rearrangement joins TRBV28 to TRBJ2-6; D gene unclear. Germline loops: CDR1 MDHEN, CDR2 SYDVKM. With 5 bases removed from V and 4 bases from J, the gap between germline ends came to 15 bases. The CDR3 has 16 residues. CDR3 protein: CASSRPRQAGANVLTF. The DNA for the CDR3 is TGTGCCAGCAGTCGACCACGCCAGGCAGGGGCCAACGTCCTGACTTTC.

The rearrangement links TRBV18 to TRBJ1-2; 9 nucleotides match TRBD1. J was trimmed by 4 bases and V by 5 bases; bases with no gene match: 11. Germline lookup yields CDR1 KGHSH and CDR2 LQKENI. This CDR3 comprises 16 residues. The CDR3 nucleotides read TGTGCCAGCTCATTCACCGGGACAGGGAACCCCTATGGCTACACCTTC. It specifies CASSFTGTGNPYGYTF.

The J gene is TRBJ2-7, the V gene TRBV11-2, with 7 bases matching TRBD2. CDR1 is SGHAT and CDR2 is FQNNGV in the germline V gene. After removal of 5 bases from V and 2 bases from J, the junction contained 12 bases not matched to a gene. The CDR3 extends over 16 amino acids. Here the CDR3 DNA reads TGTGCCAGCAGCGCCTGGGACTACAGCCCGACCTACGAGCAGTACTTC. It yields the protein CASSAWDYSPTYEQYF.